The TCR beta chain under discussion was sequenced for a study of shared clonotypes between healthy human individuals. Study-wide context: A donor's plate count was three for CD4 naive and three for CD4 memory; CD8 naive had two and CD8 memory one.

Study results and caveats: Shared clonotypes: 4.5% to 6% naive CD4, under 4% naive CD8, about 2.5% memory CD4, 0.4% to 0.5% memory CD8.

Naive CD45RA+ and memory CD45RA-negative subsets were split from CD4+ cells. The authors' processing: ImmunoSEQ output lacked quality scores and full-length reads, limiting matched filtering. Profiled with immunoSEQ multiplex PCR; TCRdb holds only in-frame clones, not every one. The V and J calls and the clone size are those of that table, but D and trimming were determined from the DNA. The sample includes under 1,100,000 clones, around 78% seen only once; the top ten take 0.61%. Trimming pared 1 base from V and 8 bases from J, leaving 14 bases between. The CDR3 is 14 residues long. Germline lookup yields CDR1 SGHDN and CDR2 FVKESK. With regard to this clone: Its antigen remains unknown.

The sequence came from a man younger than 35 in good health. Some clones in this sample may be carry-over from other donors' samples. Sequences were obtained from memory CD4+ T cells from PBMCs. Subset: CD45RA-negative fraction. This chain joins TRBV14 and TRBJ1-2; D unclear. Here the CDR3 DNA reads TGTGCCAGCAGCCAAGTTGGTAGGGCGGGAGGCTACACCTTC. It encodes CASSQVGRAGGYTF.